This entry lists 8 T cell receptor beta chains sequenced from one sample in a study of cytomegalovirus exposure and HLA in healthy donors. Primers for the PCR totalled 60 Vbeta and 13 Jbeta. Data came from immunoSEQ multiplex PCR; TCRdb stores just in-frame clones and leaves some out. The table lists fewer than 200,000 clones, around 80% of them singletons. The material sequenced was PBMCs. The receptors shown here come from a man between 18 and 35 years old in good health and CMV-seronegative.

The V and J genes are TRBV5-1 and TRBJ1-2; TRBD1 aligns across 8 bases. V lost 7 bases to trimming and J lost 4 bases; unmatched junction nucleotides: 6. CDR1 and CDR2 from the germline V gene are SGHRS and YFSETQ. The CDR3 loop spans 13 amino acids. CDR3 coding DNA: TGCGCCAGCGGGGACAGGCCAGGCTATGGCTACACCTTC. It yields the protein CASGDRPGYGYTF.

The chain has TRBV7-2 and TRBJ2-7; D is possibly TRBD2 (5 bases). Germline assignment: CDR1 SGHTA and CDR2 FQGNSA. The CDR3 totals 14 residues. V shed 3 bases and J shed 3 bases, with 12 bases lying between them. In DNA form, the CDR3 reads TGTGCCAGCAGCTTCCAAGGCCGGGACTACGAGCAGTACTTC. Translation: CASSFQGRDYEQYF.

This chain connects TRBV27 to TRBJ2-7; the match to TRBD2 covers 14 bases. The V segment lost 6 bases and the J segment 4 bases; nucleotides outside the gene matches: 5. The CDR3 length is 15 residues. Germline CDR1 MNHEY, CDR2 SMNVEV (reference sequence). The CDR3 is CASRGWTSGRYEQYF. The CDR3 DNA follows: TGTGCCAGCAGGGGGTGGACTAGCGGGAGGTACGAGCAGTACTTC.

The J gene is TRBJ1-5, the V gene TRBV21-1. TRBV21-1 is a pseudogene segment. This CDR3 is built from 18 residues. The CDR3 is CASTTPGSGPYSNQPQHF. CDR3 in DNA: TGTGCCAGCACCACCCCCGGCTCGGGTCCCTATAGCAATCAGCCCCAGCATTTT.

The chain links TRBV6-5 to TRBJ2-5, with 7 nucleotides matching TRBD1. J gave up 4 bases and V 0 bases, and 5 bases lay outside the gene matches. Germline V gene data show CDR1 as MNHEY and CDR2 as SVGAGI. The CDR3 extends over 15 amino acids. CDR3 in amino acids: CASSYSGQLPETQYF. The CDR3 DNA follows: TGTGCCAGCAGTTACTCGGGACAGCTACCAGAGACCCAGTACTTC.

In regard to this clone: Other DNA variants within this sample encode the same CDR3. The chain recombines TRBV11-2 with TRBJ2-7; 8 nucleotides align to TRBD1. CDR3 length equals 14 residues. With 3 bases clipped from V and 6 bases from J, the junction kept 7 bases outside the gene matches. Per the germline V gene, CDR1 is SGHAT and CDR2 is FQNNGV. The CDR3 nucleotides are TGTGCCAGCAGCTTTGGCCAGGGGGCAGGCGAGCAGTACTTC. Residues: CASSFGQGAGEQYF.

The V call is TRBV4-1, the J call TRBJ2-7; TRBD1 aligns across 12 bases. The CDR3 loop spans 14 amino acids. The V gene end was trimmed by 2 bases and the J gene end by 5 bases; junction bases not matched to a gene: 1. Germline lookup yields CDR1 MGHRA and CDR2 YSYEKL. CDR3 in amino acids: CASSQRDRGHEQYF. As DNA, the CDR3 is TGCGCCAGCAGCCAAAGGGACAGGGGGCACGAGCAGTACTTC.

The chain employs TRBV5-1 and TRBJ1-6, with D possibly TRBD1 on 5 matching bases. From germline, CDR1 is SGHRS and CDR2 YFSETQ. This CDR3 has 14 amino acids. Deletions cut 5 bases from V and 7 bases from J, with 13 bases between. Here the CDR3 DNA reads TGCGCCAGCAGAACCGGGACTGAGAATTCACCCCTCCACTTT. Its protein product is CASRTGTENSPLHF.